A few counts support the clone carrying this T cell receptor (beta chain). What it recognizes is unknown. Every donor provided one heparinised blood draw, which averaged approximately 100 mL. This entry belongs to a study of beta chain features in type 1 diabetes. About the study: Age, gender, cell numbers and subset yield matched between patients and controls. Study-wide results and caveats: Sampled from patients, naive, central memory and Treg TCRB repertoires appeared more similar than those sampled from healthy donors. TCRB CDR3s from Type 1 diabetes patients were moderately but significantly shorter in all four CD4+ subsets.

The CDR3 is 11 residues long. Per germline, CDR1 SGHAT and CDR2 FQDESV (reference sequence). V was cut by 5 bases and J by 10 bases, with 9 bases left in between. cDNA synthesis used the whole RNA isolate, giving expressed TCRB sequences. Sequenced by immunoSEQ multiplex PCR; TCRdb stores in-frame clones only, minus some. Of hundreds of thousands of clones detected, 11% to 15% appear once; the ten largest clones hold around 0.04%. Sequenced sample: naive CD4+ T cells from blood. The clonotype comes from a man aged 18 to 30 with type 1 diabetes. The chain couples TRBV11-1 to TRBJ2-1; D is perhaps TRBD1 (6 bases). CDR3 sequence: CASSRTVEQFF. The CDR3 DNA reads as TGTGCCAGCAGCCGGACAGTCGAGCAGTTCTTC. The entire variable domain, with the rest obtained from reference TRBV11-1 and TRBJ2-1, is as follows: EAEVAQSPRYKITEKSQAVAFWCDPISGHATLYWYRQILGQGPELLVQFQDESVVDDSQLPKDRFSAERLKGVDSTLKIQPAELGDSAMYLCASSRTVEQFFGPGTRLTVL.